The rows below give T cell receptor beta chains drawn from one sample of a study of blood T cells in healthy people across ages. TCRdb re-called the 5' RACE reads through MiXCR, storing one row per CDR3 protein. This table holds about 750,000 distinct CDR3 sequences, roughly 50% found once. The specimen sequenced was blood. Receptors originate from a man at least 80 years old in good health. CDR3s include the opening cysteine and the closing phenylalanine or tryptophan. The D gene is left open where the match is weak. Some rows mark clone size as missing; the rest say once, few, many or name a class of expanded clone.

>TRBJ2-6|14|TRBV7-2|many|-
CASSLESGANVLTF
TGTGCCAGCAGCCTAGAGTCTGGGGCCAACGTCCTGACTTTC
>TRBJ1-4|13|TRBV7-2|-|-
CASSLPTSEKLFF
TGTGCCAGCAGCTTACCTACCAGTGAAAAACTGTTTTTT
>TRBJ2-7|18|TRBV7-2|few|TRBD2
CASSLPNPGLAGIYEQYF
TGTGCCAGCAGCTTACCCAACCCGGGACTAGCGGGAATTTACGAGCAGTACTTC
>TRBJ1-2|17|TRBV27|few|TRBD1
CASTRRTGGFFNYGYTF
TGTGCCAGCACCCGGAGGACAGGGGGCTTTTTTAACTATGGCTACACCTTC
>TRBJ2-7|16|TRBV12-3/TRBV12-4|-|TRBD2
CASSFGSSGTFNEQYF
TGTGCCAGCAGTTTTGGAAGTAGCGGGACGTTCAACGAGCAGTACTTC
>TRBJ2-7|13|TRBV28|few|TRBD1
CASSVQGAGEQYF
TGTGCCAGCAGTGTACAGGGGGCGGGCGAGCAGTACTTC
>TRBJ1-4|13|TRBV28|few|-
CASSPFDDEKLFF
TGTGCCAGCAGTCCCTTCGACGATGAAAAACTGTTTTTT
>TRBJ1-2|12|TRBV3-1|-|-
CASSPVVGGYTF
TGTGCCAGCAGCCCCGTGGTTGGTGGCTACACCTTC
>TRBJ2-2|12|TRBV20-1|-|-
CSARGQGWELFF
TGCAGTGCTAGAGGTCAGGGATGGGAGCTGTTTTTT
>TRBJ1-2|13|TRBV9|-|-
CTSSVGFNYGYTF
TGTACCAGCAGCGTAGGGTTCAACTATGGCTACACCTTC
>TRBJ2-7|14|TRBV7-9|-|-
CASSGRRQVHEQYF
TGTGCCAGCAGCGGAAGAAGACAAGTCCACGAGCAGTACTTC
>TRBJ2-5|15|TRBV2|-|TRBD2
CASLGLAGGPETQYF
TGTGCCAGCCTGGGGCTAGCGGGAGGGCCGGAGACCCAGTACTTC
>TRBJ2-1|14|TRBV20-1|-|TRBD2
CSASRGLAGTEQFF
TGCAGTGCTAGCCGGGGACTAGCGGGGACGGAGCAGTTCTTC
>TRBJ2-4|18|TRBV5-5|-|-
CASSWTGMGGLAKNTQYF
TGTGCCAGCAGCTGGACAGGGATGGGGGGGCTAGCCAAAAACACTCAGTACTTC
>TRBJ2-1|16|TRBV24-1|few|TRBD2
CATSDFVRGRYNEQFF
TGTGCCACCAGTGATTTCGTGCGGGGGAGGTACAATGAGCAGTTCTTC
>TRBJ2-3|16|TRBV5-1|few|-
CASSLAGAAGTDTQYF
TGCGCCAGCAGCTTGGCCGGGGCGGCGGGCACAGATACGCAGTATTTT
>TRBJ2-7|17|TRBV5-1|-|TRBD2
CASSSDSSGGTVYEQYF
TGCGCCAGCAGCTCGGACTCAAGCGGGGGAACTGTCTACGAGCAGTACTTC
>TRBJ2-1|16|TRBV14|-|-
CASSQENRPPYNEQFF
TGTGCCAGCAGCCAAGAGAACAGGCCACCCTACAATGAGCAGTTCTTC
>TRBJ2-5|18|TRBV7-9|-|TRBD2
CASSPGTLAGVGQETQYF
TGTGCCAGCAGCCCCGGAACTCTAGCGGGAGTGGGCCAAGAGACCCAGTACTTC
>TRBJ2-3|13|TRBV25-1|-|-
CASTVRGGRYAYF
TGTGCCAGCACTGTAAGGGGCGGCAGATACGCGTATTTT
>TRBJ2-7|14|TRBV2|-|-
CASSFSDVTYEQYF
TGTGCCAGCAGTTTTTCGGACGTTACCTACGAGCAGTACTTC
>TRBJ2-7|15|TRBV19|-|TRBD2
CASRLAGGRSYEQYF
TGTGCCTCAAGACTAGCGGGAGGACGCTCCTACGAGCAGTACTTC
>TRBJ2-1|15|TRBV12-5|few|TRBD2
CASGPRGSSYNEQFF
TGTGCTAGTGGCCCGCGGGGGAGCTCCTACAATGAGCAGTTCTTC
>TRBJ2-1|15|TRBV7-2|-|-
CASSFGPLKLGEQFF
TGTGCCAGCAGCTTCGGCCCCCTGAAGTTAGGTGAGCAGTTCTTC
>TRBJ2-1|14|TRBV20-1|-|TRBD1
CSATTGDSYNEQFF
TGCAGTGCCACAACAGGGGACTCCTACAATGAGCAGTTCTTC
>TRBJ1-2|11|TRBV28|few|-
CASGLDYGYTF
TGTGCCAGCGGGCTCGACTATGGCTACACCTTC
>TRBJ2-7|15|TRBV18|-|TRBD1
CASSPLNRGREEQYF
TGTGCCAGCTCACCACTCAACAGGGGGAGAGAGGAGCAGTACTTC
>TRBJ2-7|14|TRBV10-2|-|-
CASGAVRASYEQYF
TGCGCCAGCGGGGCGGTTCGGGCCTCCTACGAGCAGTACTTC
>TRBJ2-5|15|TRBV6-1|-|TRBD2
CASAPAIAGQETQYF
TGTGCCAGCGCCCCTGCCATAGCGGGCCAAGAGACCCAGTACTTC
>TRBJ2-6|15|TRBV28|once|-
CASSSRSLGANVLTF
TGTGCCAGCAGTTCACGCTCCCTCGGGGCCAACGTCCTGACTTTC
>TRBJ2-1|14|TRBV12-3/TRBV12-4|once|-
CASGYFLADNEQFF
TGTGCCAGCGGGTATTTCCTAGCAGACAATGAGCAGTTCTTC